This T cell receptor (beta chain) was recorded in a study of identical twins (dated by TCRdb to about 2016). For the wider study: The study deep-sequenced TCR alpha and beta repertoires from monozygotic twins, unrelated adults of various ages and cord blood to test whether fetal clonotypes persist. Replicate twin experiments were performed at different times using different library preparation protocols to rule out contamination. What the work shows at the level of the full study, not this receptor alone: Out-of-frame TCR alpha sequences shared between twins showed an excess of low generation-probability sequences compared with coincidental sharing between unrelated individuals. Abundant cord blood beta clonotypes had fewer insertions, young adult naive repertoires showed a similar but weaker trend, and memory repertoires showed no such trend. The excess sharing between twins in beta out-of-frame sequences was weaker because fewer shared sequences reduced the signal-to-noise ratio. In monozygotic twins, recombination models systematically underestimated out-of-frame TCR alpha sharing, but the models matched the sharing seen between unrelated individuals. Invariant T cells such as MAIT and iNKT could partly confound zero-insertion analyses, though diverse VJ usage argued against this for most clonotypes. Because the same donors could not be followed over many years, conclusions were based on cross-sectional statistical analysis.

Library preparation employed 5' RACE. Sequencing used an Illumina HiSeq 2000. A universal primer binding site was introduced by template switching, and a unique molecular identifier was present in the final cDNA, enabling accurate counting of TCR cDNA molecules. Specific primers in the conserved constant-segment region were used to synthesize first-strand cDNA for TCR alpha and beta chains. Each cDNA library was double barcoded, with a SMART-Mk sample barcode plus Illumina barcodes, to control for contamination. TruSeq adapter sequences, together with Illumina sample barcodes, were added in two successive PCR steps. TCR alpha and beta cDNA libraries were sequenced on the Illumina HiSeq platform with custom primers. The original methods were these. MiGEC processed the raw reads to extract unique molecular identifiers, while MiXCR was used to determine the CDR3 positions. Recombination models were inferred per individual with the repgenHMM and IGoR tools using an EM algorithm. The analysis of shared clonotypes was done with the tcR package in R, with sharing normalized by the product of cloneset sizes. Out-of-frame nonproductive sequences were analyzed to study raw recombination free of thymic and clonal selection effects. Starting from the raw public reads, TCRdb applied fastp trimming at Q25, assembled clones with MiXCR and retained in-frame beta chains. Identical CDR3 proteins give one entry, which carries the most common genes and DNA. TCRdb's processing, not the study's, gives the V and J calls here. Across this sample there are 450,000 or so distinct CDR3 sequences, with 20% to 30% seen only once. The top ten constitute about 2.7% of the sample.

Every donor in the study was a healthy Caucasian. The twin cohort comprised three pairs of female monozygotic twins, all aged roughly 18 to 30 years. CD4+ and CD8+ T cell populations were isolated with positive isolation kits from Invitrogen. Points on this clonotype: Its target antigen remains unknown. Per-base quality was not reported, and no clone a single base away is much larger than it.

V and J are truncated by 4 bases and 1 base respectively, leaving an intervening sequence of 10 bases. CDR1 SEHNR and CDR2 FQNEAQ are derived from the germline V gene (reference sequence). Counted from cysteine to phenylalanine, this CDR3 has 14 amino acids. The DNA shown is the 42-base CDR3, in frame from base 1. These sequences were also reported in another study, on T cells expressing NK-cell markers. The second investigation adds: Three sorted T-cell subsets (CD3+CD56+NKG2C+, CD3+CD56+NKG2C- and CD3+CD56-NKG2C+) from fewer than 10 donors had their TCR beta-chain repertoires profiled. Seven of the eight sequenced donors were HCMV-seropositive and one was HCMV-seronegative. To restrict sorting to alphabetaTCR-expressing T cells, an anti-gammadeltaTCR antibody was added in several experiments. In several donors, the dominant CD3+CD56+NKG2C+ clonotypes ranked among the top 10 CD8+ clonotypes, making up about 1.0-7.5% of CD8+ T cells. Those dominant clonotypes were again the most abundant among CD3+CD56-NKG2C+ cells in a handful of donors, at roughly 25-60.1%. It remained unclear whether the expanded NKG2C-expressing T cell clones were specific for HCMV antigens. All eight donors whose samples were sequenced were randomly selected healthy volunteers, three of them men and five women. HCMV serostatus was determined by detecting HCMV-specific IgG in serum with a commercial ELISA kit. MIGEC was used to demultiplex reads and group the reads by UMI, and MiTCR was used to assemble and quantify clonotypes. To remove erroneous sequences, TCR cDNA sequences were retained only when supported by two or more reads. The tcR package was used for downstream repertoire analysis, and clonotypes were matched between fractions using CDR3 nucleotide sequence together with V segment. VDJmatch was used to annotate antigen specificity against VDJdb, with one amino acid substitution in CDR3 permitted.

Sequenced: CD4+ T cells sorted from blood. The source is a woman aged 18-29 years in good health. Recombination connected TRBV7-9 to TRBJ1-1; no confident D gene assignment can be made. CDR3 region: CASSSRWGNTEAFF. The DNA sequence is TGTGCCAGCAGCTCGCGGTGGGGGAACACTGAAGCTTTCTTT.